This TCR beta chain was found in a study of response to subunit inactivated influenza vaccine. TCRdb redid the calling of the RT-PCR reads with MiXCR, one entry per CDR3 protein. The table shows 550,000 to 800,000 distinct CDR3 sequences, with 15% to 18% occurring only once. Study-level points and caveats: The authors put forward the suggestion that each seasonal influenza vaccination may bring in only a limited number of new T cells.

This clonotype was seen more than once but under ten times. The antigen remains unidentified. Per the germline V gene, CDR1 is SGHAT and CDR2 is FQNNGV. This CDR3 region has 14 residues. V gave up 5 bases and J gave up 8 bases; unmatched junction bases: 7. This sequence joins TRBV11-2 and TRBJ2-3; 10 bases line up with TRBD1. The source material was PBMCs from blood, sampled approximately 12 days after vaccination. The sequence came from a man in his fifties or sixties who received an inactivated influenza vaccine. The CDR3 here is CASSRDRGGGTQYF. The CDR3 DNA reads as TGTGCCAGCAGCCGGGACAGGGGAGGGGGTACGCAGTATTTT.